What follows are 7 T cell receptor beta chains derived from one specimen sequenced in a study of OX40 agonist ivuxolimab in advanced cancers. Clones were sequenced by immunoSEQ multiplex PCR, and TCRdb holds only the in-frame ones, with some missing. This sample has about 16,000 clones, with about four fifths found just once. Sequenced here: CD4+ or CD8+ T cells sorted from blood, sampled in a trial of the OX40 agonist ivuxolimab. Source of these receptors: an adult with an advanced solid tumor such as melanoma, head and neck, liver or kidney cancer.

The chain has TRBV6-5 and TRBJ2-1; D gene unclear. V lost 0 bases and J 1 base, leaving 1 base between the germline ends. The CDR3 extends over 13 amino acids. The germline V gene has CDR1 MNHEY and CDR2 SVGAGI. The CDR3 is CASSYSSYNEQFF. The CDR3 region has the DNA TGTGCCAGCAGTTACTCTTCCTACAATGAGCAGTTCTTC.

The chain has TRBV5-6 and TRBJ1-5, with TRBD1 matching over 7 bases. V gave up 4 bases and J gave up 5 bases; unmatched junction bases: 3. This CDR3 contains 13 residues. CDR1 and CDR2 from the germline V gene are SGHDT and YYEEEE. CDR3 residues: CASSRGQHQPQHF. CDR3 nucleotides: TGTGCCAGCAGCCGGGGACAGCATCAGCCCCAGCATTTT.

The chain links TRBV7-2 to TRBJ1-2; D is undetermined. V gave up 2 bases and J gave up 7 bases, with 5 bases separating them. The CDR3 runs 11 residues. Per the germline V gene, CDR1 is SGHTA and CDR2 is FQGNSA. The CDR3 DNA is TGTGCCAGCAGCTTATTCTCTGGCTACACCTTC. Translation gives CASSLFSGYTF.

In the case of this clone: Other DNA sequences in the same sample also yield this CDR3. This chain links TRBV11-1 with TRBJ2-5, with 8 bases matching TRBD2. Germline CDR1 is SGHAT and CDR2 is FQDESV (reference sequence). The length of the CDR3 is 15 residues. Trimming removed 3 bases from V and 5 bases from J; junction bases left unmatched: 8. This CDR3 is CASSFLASGLETQYF. The CDR3 DNA sequence: TGTGCCAGCAGCTTCCTGGCTAGCGGGTTGGAGACCCAGTACTTC.

This sequence joins TRBV9 and TRBJ1-2; D not certain. The ends were cut back, 0 bases at V and 4 bases at J, with 13 bases in the middle. The CDR3 loop spans 15 amino acids. The V gene's germline CDR1 is SGDLS and CDR2 YYNGEE. CDR3 amino acids: CASSVASGKVYGYTF. DNA of the CDR3: TGTGCCAGCAGCGTAGCTTCGGGGAAGGTCTATGGCTACACCTTC.

The chain links TRBV4-2 to TRBJ2-5; D uncertain. Germline CDR1 and CDR2: LGHNA and YNFKEQ. V was shortened by 2 bases and J by 2 bases, with 12 bases between the two germline ends. There are 15 residues in the CDR3. The CDR3 spells CASSQLQASQETQYF. The CDR3 region has the DNA TGTGCCAGCAGCCAACTCCAGGCTAGTCAAGAGACCCAGTACTTC.

The chain joins TRBV5-1 to TRBJ2-3, with D perhaps matching TRBD1 (6 bases). Germline V lookup: CDR1 SGHRS, CDR2 YFSETQ. CDR3 length: 15 residues. The V and J ends lost 4 bases and 1 base respectively, with 13 bases between them. CDR3 coding DNA: TGCGCCAGCAGCCTAGGGGGTCTGGGCACAGATACGCAGTATTTT. It is translated as CASSLGGLGTDTQYF.